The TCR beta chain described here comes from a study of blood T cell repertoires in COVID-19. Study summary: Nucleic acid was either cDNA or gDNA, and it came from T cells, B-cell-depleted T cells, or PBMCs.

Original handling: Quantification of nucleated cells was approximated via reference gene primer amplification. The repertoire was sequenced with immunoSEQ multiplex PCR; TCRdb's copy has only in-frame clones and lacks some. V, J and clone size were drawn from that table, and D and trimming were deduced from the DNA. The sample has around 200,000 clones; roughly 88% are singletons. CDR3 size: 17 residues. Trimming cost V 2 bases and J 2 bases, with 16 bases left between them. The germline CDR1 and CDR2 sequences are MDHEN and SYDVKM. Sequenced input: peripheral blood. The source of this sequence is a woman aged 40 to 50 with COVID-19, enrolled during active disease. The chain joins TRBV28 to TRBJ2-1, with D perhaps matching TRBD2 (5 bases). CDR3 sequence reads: CASSLIVVGVAYNEQFF. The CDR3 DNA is TGTGCCAGCAGTTTAATCGTAGTGGGAGTGGCCTACAATGAGCAGTTCTTC.